This T cell receptor beta chain originates from a study of T cell responses to AZD1222 COVID-19 vaccine. The assay was immunoSEQ multiplex PCR, and TCRdb's table has in-frame clones only and misses some. There are some 120,000 clones in the sample; more than 75% occur only once, and around 9.3% lies in the top ten. J gave up 5 bases and V 0 bases, and 13 bases lay outside the gene matches. Germline CDR1 SGHRS, CDR2 YFSETQ. CDR3 length equals 18 residues. The TCR comes from an adult in good health. J is TRBJ2-2 and V is TRBV5-1, with 7 bases that match TRBD2. Sequences were derived from peripheral blood, sampled on day 0 of AZD1222 vaccination. The CDR3 sequence is CASSLAASGPFRTGELFF. The CDR3 DNA is TGCGCCAGCAGCTTGGCGGCTAGCGGCCCCTTTAGAACCGGGGAGCTGTTTTTT.